This T cell receptor (beta chain) was found in a study of siplizumab effects on memory and regulatory T cells. There are 18 residues in the CDR3. The germline V gene has CDR1 SQVTM and CDR2 ANQGSEA. Trimming left V 1 base short and J 0 bases short, with 19 bases between. General study results and limits: Naive T cells apparently outstripped memory cells in diversity and seemed major alloresponse contributors. Naive or memory phenotype assignment was not possible for roughly 80-96% of proliferating CD4+ or CD8+ clones.

About this clone: Its specificity is unknown.

TCRdb keeps only in-frame clones here, not all; method: immunoSEQ multiplex PCR. The table has approximately 68,000 clones, about 90% seen once. The receptor's source is a human donor in good health. The sequencing sample was made of CD8+ T cells sorted from blood. The J gene is TRBJ2-1, the V gene TRBV29-1; possible D gene TRBD2, 5 bases. The CDR3 here is CSVEGGRLAGSSYNEQFF. CDR3 nucleotides: TGCAGCGTTGAAGGTGGTCGTCTCGCGGGTAGCTCCTACAATGAGCAGTTCTTC.